What follows describes a single T cell receptor beta chain. Its cognate antigen is unknown. The data were taken from a study of cytomegalovirus exposure and HLA in healthy donors. Findings of the study overall: The study listed roughly 160 cytomegalovirus-associated TCR beta chains.

PCR was performed using 60 Vbeta and 13 Jbeta primers. Clones were read by immunoSEQ multiplex PCR, and TCRdb kept only the in-frame ones, dropping some. The table records tens of thousands of clones, less than 75% of them present only once. Germline assignment: CDR1 MNHNS and CDR2 SASEGT. With V trimmed by 5 bases and J by 8 bases, 4 bases remained unmatched. The CDR3 totals 12 residues. Sequencing was performed on PBMCs. The origin of this receptor is a man between 25 and 39 years old in good health and CMV-seronegative. The chain carries TRBV6-1 and TRBJ1-2, with TRBD1 identical over 8 bases. CDR3 protein: CASSSRTGGYTF. The CDR3 region has the DNA TGTGCCAGCAGTTCCCGGACAGGGGGCTACACCTTC.